This TCR beta chain emerged from a study of blood T cell repertoires in COVID-19. Across the study: PBMCs, B-cell-depleted T cells, or T cells were the source of the cDNA or gDNA that made up the material.

Data came from immunoSEQ multiplex PCR; TCRdb stores just in-frame clones and leaves some out. This sample yields over 150,000 clones, of which 85% to 90% are seen a single time; about 1% belongs to the top ten. Germline CDR1 reads KGHSH; CDR2 reads LQKENI. V was cut by 4 bases and J by 5 bases, with 11 bases left in between. CDR3 length: 13 residues. The receptor's source is a woman aged 18-29 years who had recovered from COVID-19. The rearrangement joins TRBV18 to TRBJ1-1; maybe TRBD1 (6 bases). Source material: peripheral blood. For the CDR3, the DNA is TGTGCCAGCTCACAGGGGGAAAGGACTGAAGCTTTCTTT. This sequence encodes CASSQGERTEAFF.